The rows below give T cell receptor beta chains drawn from one sample of a study of post-analysis software for immune sequencing data. TCRdb reprocessed the PCR reads with MiXCR, giving one entry per CDR3 protein. The sample consists of approximately 460,000 distinct CDR3 sequences, 45% of them appearing once. Source material: blood. These receptors all stem from a girl aged 5 to 17 with multiple sclerosis. Each CDR3 is given with its conserved first and last residue. A D gene is named only where the DNA matches it firmly. Only some rows state a clone size, as once, few, many or a class for expanded clones.

D gene: .; clone size: few; V gene: TRBV30; CDR3 length: 14; J gene: TRBJ2-7; CDR3 protein: CAWSSSWGYDEQYF; CDR3 DNA: TGTGCCTGGAGTTCGAGTTGGGGTTACGACGAGCAGTACTTC
D gene: .; clone size: .; V gene: TRBV20-1; CDR3 length: 15; J gene: TRBJ1-1; CDR3 protein: CSAIEKRGWGTEAFF; CDR3 DNA: TGCAGTGCTATTGAGAAGAGAGGGTGGGGGACTGAAGCTTTCTTT
D gene: TRBD2; clone size: few; V gene: TRBV11-2; CDR3 length: 16; J gene: TRBJ2-7; CDR3 protein: CASSTSTSGSSNEQYF; CDR3 DNA: TGTGCCAGCAGCACCTCTACTAGCGGGAGTTCCAACGAGCAGTACTTC
D gene: .; clone size: few; V gene: TRBV14; CDR3 length: 16; J gene: TRBJ2-4; CDR3 protein: CASSPLGNRAKNIQYF; CDR3 DNA: TGTGCCAGCAGCCCCTTGGGGAATCGGGCCAAAAACATTCAGTACTTC
D gene: TRBD2; clone size: .; V gene: TRBV10-3; CDR3 length: 15; J gene: TRBJ2-3; CDR3 protein: CAISEGGSSGDTQYF; CDR3 DNA: TGTGCCATCAGTGAAGGCGGGAGTTCAGGAGATACGCAGTATTTT
D gene: TRBD1; clone size: .; V gene: TRBV5-1; CDR3 length: 15; J gene: TRBJ2-5; CDR3 protein: CASAQTGGSQETQYF; CDR3 DNA: TGCGCCAGCGCTCAGACAGGGGGATCTCAAGAGACCCAGTACTTC
D gene: .; clone size: few; V gene: TRBV7-9; CDR3 length: 14; J gene: TRBJ1-2; CDR3 protein: CASSAPGIDYGYTF; CDR3 DNA: TGTGCCAGCAGCGCACCGGGGATAGACTATGGCTACACCTTC
D gene: TRBD2; clone size: .; V gene: TRBV28; CDR3 length: 17; J gene: TRBJ2-3; CDR3 protein: CASSLILAGQPADTQYF; CDR3 DNA: TGTGCCAGCAGTTTAATATTAGCGGGTCAACCGGCAGATACGCAGTATTTT
D gene: .; clone size: .; V gene: TRBV27; CDR3 length: 15; J gene: TRBJ2-3; CDR3 protein: CASSFVRGPTDTQYF; CDR3 DNA: TGTGCCAGCAGTTTCGTTCGCGGCCCCACAGATACGCAGTATTTT
D gene: .; clone size: few; V gene: TRBV29-1; CDR3 length: 12; J gene: TRBJ1-2; CDR3 protein: CSVADRSYGYTF; CDR3 DNA: TGCAGCGTTGCCGACAGGTCCTATGGCTACACCTTC
D gene: TRBD2; clone size: .; V gene: TRBV12-3/TRBV12-4; CDR3 length: 15; J gene: TRBJ2-7; CDR3 protein: CASSLKAGGPNEQYF; CDR3 DNA: TGTGCCAGCAGTTTAAAGGCGGGAGGGCCCAACGAGCAGTACTTC
D gene: TRBD1; clone size: .; V gene: TRBV28; CDR3 length: 12; J gene: TRBJ2-7; CDR3 protein: CASRTGGYEQYF; CDR3 DNA: TGTGCCAGCAGGACAGGGGGGTACGAGCAGTACTTC
D gene: TRBD2; clone size: .; V gene: TRBV7-9; CDR3 length: 15; J gene: TRBJ2-1; CDR3 protein: CASSFGLAVYNEQFF; CDR3 DNA: TGTGCCAGCAGCTTTGGACTAGCGGTCTACAATGAGCAGTTCTTC
D gene: TRBD2; clone size: few; V gene: TRBV20-1; CDR3 length: 15; J gene: TRBJ2-7; CDR3 protein: CSARKAGFPSYEQYF; CDR3 DNA: TGCAGTGCTAGAAAAGCGGGATTCCCTTCCTACGAGCAGTACTTC
D gene: .; clone size: few; V gene: TRBV6-6; CDR3 length: 13; J gene: TRBJ2-7; CDR3 protein: CASRRDSSYEQYF; CDR3 DNA: TGTGCCAGCAGGCGGGATAGCTCCTACGAGCAGTACTTC
D gene: TRBD2; clone size: once; V gene: TRBV7-3; CDR3 length: 13; J gene: TRBJ2-1; CDR3 protein: CASSGLAGDEQFF; CDR3 DNA: TGTGCCAGCAGCGGACTAGCCGGTGATGAGCAGTTCTTC
D gene: .; clone size: few; V gene: TRBV29-1; CDR3 length: 11; J gene: TRBJ1-1; CDR3 protein: CSVTLNTEAFF; CDR3 DNA: TGCAGCGTTACCTTGAACACTGAAGCTTTCTTT
D gene: TRBD1; clone size: once; V gene: TRBV12-3/TRBV12-4; CDR3 length: 15; J gene: TRBJ1-5; CDR3 protein: CASSSPQGGGQPQHF; CDR3 DNA: TGTGCCAGCAGTTCGCCTCAGGGGGGGGGTCAGCCCCAGCATTTT
D gene: .; clone size: .; V gene: TRBV27; CDR3 length: 15; J gene: TRBJ1-2; CDR3 protein: CASSLFAELIDGYTF; CDR3 DNA: TGTGCCAGCAGTTTATTCGCGGAACTAATCGATGGCTACACCTTC
D gene: TRBD2; clone size: few; V gene: TRBV5-6; CDR3 length: 16; J gene: TRBJ2-5; CDR3 protein: CASSLGLAESQETQYF; CDR3 DNA: TGTGCCAGCAGCCTGGGACTAGCGGAGTCCCAAGAGACCCAGTACTTC
D gene: TRBD1; clone size: .; V gene: TRBV5-1; CDR3 length: 15; J gene: TRBJ1-2; CDR3 protein: CASSLEGRGSYGYTF; CDR3 DNA: TGCGCCAGCAGCTTGGAGGGCAGGGGGAGCTATGGCTACACCTTC
D gene: TRBD2; clone size: .; V gene: TRBV20-1; CDR3 length: 14; J gene: TRBJ2-3; CDR3 protein: CSAVAGAPGDTQYF; CDR3 DNA: TGCAGTGCGGTAGCGGGTGCCCCAGGAGATACGCAGTATTTT
D gene: TRBD2; clone size: .; V gene: TRBV12-3/TRBV12-4; CDR3 length: 15; J gene: TRBJ2-1; CDR3 protein: CASRAGLASYNEQFF; CDR3 DNA: TGTGCCAGCAGGGCGGGACTAGCCTCCTACAATGAGCAGTTCTTC
D gene: TRBD1; clone size: .; V gene: TRBV15; CDR3 length: 16; J gene: TRBJ2-1; CDR3 protein: CATSRGIQGELNEQFF; CDR3 DNA: TGTGCCACCAGCAGAGGCATACAGGGGGAATTAAATGAGCAGTTCTTC
D gene: .; clone size: few; V gene: TRBV29-1; CDR3 length: 14; J gene: TRBJ2-2; CDR3 protein: CSVKLGPNTGELFF; CDR3 DNA: TGCAGCGTCAAGCTCGGACCTAACACCGGGGAGCTGTTTTTT
D gene: TRBD1; clone size: few; V gene: TRBV7-8; CDR3 length: 18; J gene: TRBJ2-5; CDR3 protein: CASSLRTGEGLLGETQYF; CDR3 DNA: TGTGCCAGCAGCTTGAGGACAGGAGAGGGGCTTCTAGGAGAGACCCAGTACTTC
D gene: TRBD1; clone size: few; V gene: TRBV27; CDR3 length: 13; J gene: TRBJ2-4; CDR3 protein: CASSLNRGDIQYF; CDR3 DNA: TGTGCCAGCAGTTTGAACAGGGGAGACATTCAGTACTTC
D gene: TRBD1; clone size: .; V gene: TRBV30; CDR3 length: 15; J gene: TRBJ1-2; CDR3 protein: CAWGGAGGDDYGYTF; CDR3 DNA: TGTGCCTGGGGAGGGGCAGGGGGCGACGACTATGGCTACACCTTC
D gene: .; clone size: few; V gene: TRBV14; CDR3 length: 15; J gene: TRBJ2-5; CDR3 protein: CASSQDQSGRRDQYF; CDR3 DNA: TGTGCCAGCAGCCAAGATCAATCAGGCCGAAGGGACCAGTACTTC